The 27 T cell receptor beta chains below were found in one sample sequenced in a study of identical twins. TCRdb itself ran the 5' RACE reads through MiXCR, one entry per CDR3 protein. The sample consists of 500,000 to 600,000 distinct CDR3 sequences, under 25% of them appearing once. This sample also belongs to another study, concerning T cells expressing NK-cell markers.

The sample was CD4+ T cells sorted from blood. These receptors were collected from a woman under 30 in good health.

This clonotype was seen a handful of times. The chain carries TRBV29-1 and TRBJ1-1, with TRBD1 matching over 7 bases. Germline trimming cut 6 bases from V and 5 bases from J; bases unmatched to any gene: 9. CDR3 length: 13 residues. The germline CDR1 and CDR2 sequences are SQVTM and ANQGSEA. The CDR3 spells CSVRAGGGTEAFF. CDR3 bases: TGCAGCGTCCGAGCAGGGGGAGGGACTGAAGCTTTCTTT.

In this sample, this clonotype turned up a few times. The rearrangement joins TRBV20-1 to TRBJ2-5; the D is unclear. CDR3 length equals 13 residues. Trimming took 1 base from V and 0 from J, leaving 6 bases between them. Germline V CDR1 and CDR2: DFQATT, SNEGSKA (reference sequence). The DNA of the CDR3 is TGCAGTGCTAGAGGACAAAACCAAGAGACCCAGTACTTC. Its translation: CSARGQNQETQYF.

The chain employs TRBV5-1 and TRBJ2-1; D might be TRBD1 or TRBD2, each matching 5 bases. The germline V gene has CDR1 SGHRS and CDR2 YFSETQ. This CDR3 region has 14 residues. Trimming removed 7 bases from V and 7 bases from J, with 18 bases in between. DNA of the CDR3: TGCGCCAGCGAAGTGGGGGATGGATCGAATGAGCAGTTCTTC. Protein sequence: CASEVGDGSNEQFF. Drawing the rest from reference TRBV5-1 and TRBJ2-1, the complete variable domain is KAGVTQTPRYLIKTRGQQVTLSCSPISGHRSVSWYQQTPGQGLQFLFEYFSETQRNKGNFPGRFSGRQFSNSRSEMNVSTLELGDSALYLCASEVGDGSNEQFFGPGTRLTVL.

The V and J genes are TRBV5-1 and TRBJ1-2, with a tentative D call TRBD1 (6 bases). With 4 bases removed from V and 6 bases from J, the gap between germline ends came to 19 bases. Germline assignment: CDR1 SGHRS and CDR2 YFSETQ. The CDR3 consists of 15 residues. The CDR3 is CASSPAGVNAHGYTF. CDR3 DNA: TGCGCCAGCAGCCCGGCAGGGGTCAATGCGCATGGCTACACCTTC.

The chain recombines TRBV2 with TRBJ2-1; the D is unclear. Germline assignment: CDR1 SNHLY and CDR2 FYNNEI. Trimming pared 2 bases from V and 7 bases from J, leaving 12 bases between. The CDR3 covers 14 residues. In DNA, the CDR3 is TGTGCCAGCAGTGAACTGGGTGTAAGAAATGAGCAGTTCTTC. This gives the protein CASSELGVRNEQFF.

This chain uses TRBV12-3 or TRBV12-4 with TRBJ2-1, with TRBD2 identical over 8 bases. J gave up 0 bases and V 11 bases, and 18 bases lay outside the gene matches. The CDR3 has 18 residues. In nucleotides, the CDR3 is TGTGCCTTCAGTCCACGCTCGGGGGGGGGTAGCTCCTACAATGAGCAGTTCTTC. Translating gives CAFSPRSGGGSSYNEQFF.

This clonotype has more than one count but fewer than ten. The chain has TRBV5-1 and TRBJ2-1; no firm D call. V was cut by 1 base and J by 7 bases, with 15 bases left in between. CDR1 is SGHRS and CDR2 is YFSETQ in the germline V gene. This CDR3 spans 15 amino acids. DNA of the CDR3: TGCGCCAGCAGCTTGAACTCTCAGACTGGGAATGAGCAGTTCTTC. This sequence encodes CASSLNSQTGNEQFF.

A few counts support this clonotype. One junction end disagrees with the germline gene, perhaps due to a read error. The gene calls are TRBV20-1 and TRBJ2-5, with D uncertain. Per the germline V gene, CDR1 is DFQATT and CDR2 is SNEGSKA (reference sequence). There are 14 residues in the CDR3. As DNA, the CDR3 is TGCAGTGCTAGAGATCTGGCTCGTCAAGCGACCCAGTACTTC. Translated, it gives CSARDLARQATQYF.

The rearrangement uses TRBV5-4 and TRBJ1-1, with D hard to call. This CDR3 region has 16 residues. Germline loops: CDR1 SGHNT, CDR2 YYREEE (reference sequence). Trimming removed 0 bases from V and 0 bases from J, with 12 bases in between. DNA for the CDR3: TGTGCCAGCAGCTTGGGAGGAAGACGGGTGAACACTGAAGCTTTCTTT. Its translation is CASSLGGRRVNTEAFF.

The genes are TRBV15 and TRBJ2-1; unclear D gene. The CDR3 spans 11 residues. CDR1 is LNHNV and CDR2 is YYDKDF in the germline V gene (reference sequence). The germline V and J ends were trimmed by 4 bases and 9 bases, with 7 bases remaining between them. The CDR3 nucleotides are TGTGCCACCAGCAAACACGGTGAGCAGTTCTTC. Translated, it gives CATSKHGEQFF.

The V call is TRBV5-1, the J call TRBJ2-3; 7 bases map to TRBD1. Trimming cost V 0 bases and J 1 base; bases outside gene matches: 5. This CDR3 is 16 amino acids long. Germline CDR1 is SGHRS and CDR2 is YFSETQ. Here the CDR3 DNA reads TGCGCCAGCAGCTTGGATCCTCAGGGGGGCACAGATACGCAGTATTTT. Protein product: CASSLDPQGGTDTQYF. The variable domain in full, with the rest retrieved from reference TRBV5-1 and TRBJ2-3, is KAGVTQTPRYLIKTRGQQVTLSCSPISGHRSVSWYQQTPGQGLQFLFEYFSETQRNKGNFPGRFSGRQFSNSRSEMNVSTLELGDSALYLCASSLDPQGGTDTQYFGPGTRLTVL.

The DNA for the CDR3 is TGCAGTGTTCGCGCCCCGTCGGGCGAAAAACTGTTTTTT. The encoded protein is CSVRAPSGEKLFF. The chain uses TRBV20-1 and TRBJ1-4, with unresolved D. Looked up from germline, CDR1 is DFQATT and CDR2 is SNEGSKA (reference sequence). The CDR3 has 13 amino acids. Trimming stripped 7 bases from V and 8 bases from J, with 17 bases between.

This clonotype came up a few times. The chain couples TRBV7-8 to TRBJ2-1; possibly TRBD1 for D (6 bases). CDR3 length equals 14 residues. The germline V and J ends were trimmed by 1 base and 7 bases, with 11 bases remaining between them. From germline, CDR1 is SGHVS and CDR2 FQNEAQ. CDR3 residues: CASSLDRDGNEQFF. CDR3 DNA sequence: TGTGCCAGCAGCTTAGACAGGGACGGTAATGAGCAGTTCTTC.

The gene calls are TRBV7-6 and TRBJ2-7; D gene unclear. Germline V gives CDR1 SGHVS, CDR2 FNYEAQ. The CDR3 runs to 14 residues. V was clipped by 2 bases and J by 0 bases, with 8 bases between them. The DNA of the CDR3 is TGTGCCAGCAGCTTAAACCCGGACTCCTACGAGCAGTACTTC. Protein sequence: CASSLNPDSYEQYF. The whole variable domain, filled in from reference TRBV7-6 and TRBJ2-7, reads GAGVSQSPRYKVTKRGQDVALRCDPISGHVSLYWYRQALGQGPEFLTYFNYEAQQDKSGLPNDRFSAERPEGSISTLTIQRTEQRDSAMYRCASSLNPDSYEQYFGPGTRLTVT.

The chain links TRBV4-2 to TRBJ2-7; a possible D gene is TRBD2 (5 bases). The CDR3 loop spans 13 amino acids. Trimming left V 1 base short and J 6 bases short, with 10 bases between. CDR1 and CDR2 (germline): LGHNA, YNFKEQ. The chain's CDR3 is CASSQVGEREQYF. CDR3 in DNA: TGTGCCAGCAGCCAAGTGGGAGAACGCGAGCAGTACTTC.

This clonotype was counted a single time. The V and J genes are TRBV7-3 and TRBJ2-5, with D possibly called TRBD1 or TRBD2 (5 bases each). Looked up from germline, CDR1 is SGHTA and CDR2 is FQGTGA. Trimming cost V 5 bases and J 3 bases, with 10 bases left between them. The CDR3 covers 13 residues. The CDR3 loop is CASSPRDEETQYF. In nucleotides, the CDR3 is TGTGCCAGCAGCCCCAGGGACGAAGAGACCCAGTACTTC. Variable domain in full (rest from reference TRBV7-3 and TRBJ2-5): GAGVSQTPSNKVTEKGKYVELRCDPISGHTALYWYRQSLGQGPEFLIYFQGTGAADDSGLPNDRFFAVRPEGSVSTLKIQRTERGDSAVYLCASSPRDEETQYFGPGTRLLVL.

This clonotype was picked up many times. The chain combines TRBV12-3 or TRBV12-4 with TRBJ2-2; D is perhaps TRBD1 (5 bases). Trimming removed 10 bases at V and 5 bases at J, with 14 bases between. The CDR3 sequence is 13 residues long. Written as DNA, the CDR3 is TGTGCCACCCAAGGGGCCCCGACCGGGGAGCTGTTTTTT. Its translation: CATQGAPTGELFF.

This clonotype was found a few times. V usage is TRBV2 and J usage is TRBJ1-1, with D hard to call. V was cut by 3 bases and J by 7 bases, with 9 bases left in between. The CDR3 sequence is 12 residues long. The germline gives CDR1 SNHLY, CDR2 FYNNEI. CDR3 sequence: CASSDTGDEAFF. CDR3 bases: TGTGCCAGCAGTGACACGGGAGATGAAGCTTTCTTT.

The V and J genes are TRBV5-1 and TRBJ2-7; 11 bases align to TRBD1. V dropped 4 bases and J dropped 3; count of bases not matched to a gene: 9. CDR1 and CDR2 (germline): SGHRS, YFSETQ. The CDR3 is made up of 16 amino acids. In DNA form, the CDR3 reads TGCGCCAGCAGCCAGACCGGGACAGGGGGACTCTACGAGCAGTACTTC. Protein sequence: CASSQTGTGGLYEQYF.

This clonotype has only a few counts. The genes are TRBV10-3 and TRBJ2-2, with 7 bases identical to TRBD1. Per the germline V gene, CDR1 is ENHRY and CDR2 is SYGVKD. Germline trimming cut 5 bases from V and 7 bases from J; bases unmatched to any gene: 10. The CDR3 consists of 15 residues. CDR3 sequence reads: CAISSSQGKGGELFF. The CDR3 DNA sequence: TGTGCCATCAGTTCTTCACAGGGGAAGGGCGGGGAGCTGTTTTTT.

The chain recombines TRBV29-1 with TRBJ2-6; TRBD1 might be the D (5 bases). V was shortened by 7 bases and J by 0 bases, with 7 bases between the two germline ends. Germline CDR1 SQVTM, CDR2 ANQGSEA. CDR3 length: 13 residues. The CDR3 bases are TGCAGCGCCAGGGCCTCTGGGGCCAACGTCCTGACTTTC. It codes for CSARASGANVLTF.

This chain links TRBV15 with TRBJ2-7, with a possible D match to TRBD2 (6 bases). V shed 0 bases and J shed 1 base, with 16 bases lying between them. This CDR3 is 17 amino acids long. The V gene's germline CDR1 is LNHNV and CDR2 YYDKDF (reference sequence). The DNA of the CDR3 is TGTGCCACCAGCAGAGAAAAAACGCGGGAATATTCCTACGAGCAGTACTTC. Encoded protein: CATSREKTREYSYEQYF. The full variable domain, in which reference TRBV15 and TRBJ2-7 provide the parts outside the CDR3, is DAMVIQNPRYQVTQFGKPVTLSCSQTLNHNVMYWYQQKSSQAPKLLFHYYDKDFNNEADTPDNFQSRRPNTSFCFLDIRSPGLGDTAMYLCATSREKTREYSYEQYFGPGTRLTVT.

The gene calls are TRBV20-1 and TRBJ2-1; tentatively, D is TRBD2 (6 bases). Trimming cost V 2 bases and J 12 bases, with 11 bases left between them. Germline CDR1 DFQATT, CDR2 SNEGSKA (reference sequence). The CDR3 runs 11 residues. The CDR3 sequence is CSARIGLPQFF. The CDR3 DNA reads as TGCAGTGCTAGAATCGGACTACCGCAGTTCTTC.

The chain couples TRBV4-2 to TRBJ2-5; D uncertain. V lost 1 base to trimming and J lost 3 bases, with 6 bases between them. The CDR3 is 13 amino acids. The germline V gene has CDR1 LGHNA and CDR2 YNFKEQ. CDR3 sequence: CASSQGAEETQYF. CDR3 DNA: TGTGCCAGCAGCCAAGGCGCGGAAGAGACCCAGTACTTC.

V and J are TRBV21-1 and TRBJ2-7; the table names TRBD1, a call not compared with the DNA. TRBV21-1 is assigned pseudogene status. CDR3 size: 14 residues. CDR3 DNA: TGTGCCAGCAGCAAACGGGGGATGGCCTACGAGCAGTACTTC. Amino acid sequence: CASSKRGMAYEQYF.

V is TRBV9 and J is TRBJ2-7; 8 bases are shared with TRBD2. The CDR3 runs 14 residues. Germline V lookup: CDR1 SGDLS, CDR2 YYNGEE. The V gene end was trimmed by 0 bases and the J gene end by 6 bases; junction bases not matched to a gene: 5. CDR3: CASSVEREFGEQYF. The CDR3 nucleotides are TGTGCCAGCAGCGTAGAGCGGGAGTTTGGCGAGCAGTACTTC. The full variable domain, completed using reference TRBV9 and TRBJ2-7, is DSGVTQTPKHLITATGQRVTLRCSPRSGDLSVYWYQQSLDQGLQFLIQYYNGEERAKGNILERFSAQQFPDLHSELNLSSLELGDSALYFCASSVEREFGEQYFGPGTRLTVT.

This chain connects TRBV9 to TRBJ2-5, with 11 bases fitting TRBD2. The germline CDR1 and CDR2 sequences are SGDLS and YYNGEE. The ends lost 0 bases at V and 3 bases at J; junction bases unmatched: 4. The CDR3 runs 16 residues. CDR3: CASSVVPLAGEETQYF. The CDR3, as DNA: TGTGCCAGCAGCGTAGTTCCACTAGCGGGGGAAGAGACCCAGTACTTC.